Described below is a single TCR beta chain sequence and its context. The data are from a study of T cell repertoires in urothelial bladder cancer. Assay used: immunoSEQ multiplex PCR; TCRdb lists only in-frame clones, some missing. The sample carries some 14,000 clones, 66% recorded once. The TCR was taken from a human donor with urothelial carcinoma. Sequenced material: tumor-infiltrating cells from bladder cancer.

CDR3 residues: CASSWGGSTDTQYF. In DNA, the CDR3 is TGTGCCAGCAGTTGGGGCGGGAGCACAGATACGCAGTATTTT. The chain is built from TRBV6-5 and TRBJ2-3; perhaps D is TRBD1 or TRBD2 (5 bases each). Germline V gives CDR1 MNHEY, CDR2 SVGAGI. V lost 4 bases to trimming and J lost 0 bases, with 8 bases between them. This CDR3 contains 14 residues.